This is a list of T cell receptor beta chains from one sample in a study of T cell responses to AZD1222 COVID-19 vaccine. Libraries were prepared by immunoSEQ multiplex PCR; TCRdb keeps only in-frame clonotypes and omits some of them. The sample includes 100,000 to 150,000 clones, 90% seen only once; the top ten take roughly 7%. The specimen was peripheral blood, collected on day 0 of AZD1222 vaccination. The receptors derive from an adult in good health. CDR3s include the opening cysteine and the closing phenylalanine or tryptophan. A D gene is named only where the DNA matches it firmly. Clone size, where shown, is once, few, many, or a class for clones that have expanded.

TRBJ1-1 | once | TRBV6-1 | NA | TGTGCCAGCAGTGAGCAGATTGAAGCTTTCTTT | CASSEQIEAFF
TRBJ2-2 | NA | TRBV9 | TRBD1 | TGTGCCAGCAGTAGCCCCTCCGGGACAGGGGGCTTACTAGCGGGGACCGGGGAGCTGTTTTTT | CASSSPSGTGGLLAGTGELFF
TRBJ2-1 | NA | TRBV27 | NA | TGTGCCAGCCTCTCGACGCGAAGTGAGCAGTTCTTC | CASLSTRSEQFF
TRBJ2-5 | NA | TRBV10-3 | NA | TGTGCCATCAGTGAGTCCGCGGGACCGAACCAAGAGACCCAGTACTTC | CAISESAGPNQETQYF
TRBJ1-6 | NA | TRBV5-1 | NA | TGCGCCAGCAGCTTTCAGGGTTTTCCGAATTCACCCCTCCACTTT | CASSFQGFPNSPLHF
TRBJ2-7 | NA | TRBV7-8 | TRBD1 | TGTGCCAGCAGCTTAGCAGGGACAGGGAATTCCTACGAGCAGTACTTC | CASSLAGTGNSYEQYF
TRBJ2-7 | NA | TRBV5-4 | TRBD2 | TGTGCCAGCAGGATAGCGGGAGGGCGCAACGAGCAGTACTTC | CASRIAGGRNEQYF
TRBJ2-3 | NA | TRBV5-5 | NA | TGTGCCAGCAGCTTGCTAGCAGATAGCACAGATACGCAGTATTTT | CASSLLADSTDTQYF
TRBJ2-2 | few | TRBV4-2 | NA | TGTGCCAGCAGCCAGCCCGAGACTAGAGGTTTCACCGGGGAGCTGTTTTTT | CASSQPETRGFTGELFF
TRBJ2-5 | NA | TRBV7-8 | TRBD2 | TGTGCCAGCAGCTTAAACCCAGGGAGGGAAGAGACCCAGTACTTC | CASSLNPGREETQYF
TRBJ1-1 | NA | TRBV7-9 | TRBD1 | TGTGCCAGCAGCTTAGGTGGACAGGAGAACACTGAAGCTTTCTTT | CASSLGGQENTEAFF
TRBJ2-2 | NA | TRBV23-1 | NA | TGCGCCAGCAGTCAATCGTCTGACGGAGCTACCGGGGAGCTGTTTTTT | CASSQSSDGATGELFF
TRBJ2-3 | NA | TRBV3-1/TRBV3-2 | TRBD2 | TGTGCCAGCAGCCACGGAGCGGGAGACACAGATACGCAGTATTTT | CASSHGAGDTDTQYF
TRBJ1-3 | few | TRBV3-1/TRBV3-2 | NA | TGTGCCAGCAGCCTATGGGGAAGTGGAAACACCATATATTTT | CASSLWGSGNTIYF
TRBJ1-4 | NA | TRBV9 | NA | TGTGCCAGCAGCGCTCCGTTAAATGAAAAACTGTTTTTT | CASSAPLNEKLFF
TRBJ1-2 | once | TRBV5-1 | NA | TGCGCCAGCAGCTTGAGGGCAGGGGACTATGGCTACACCTTC | CASSLRAGDYGYTF
TRBJ2-1 | NA | TRBV4-1 | TRBD1 | TGCGCCAGCAGCCAAGAAATCTTCGAACAGGGGTTTCTGGTGGATGAGCAGTTCTTC | CASSQEIFEQGFLVDEQFF
TRBJ1-4 | NA | TRBV28 | TRBD1 | TGTGCCAGCACTCCTTGGACAGGCGATAATGAAAAACTGTTTTTT | CASTPWTGDNEKLFF
TRBJ1-3 | NA | TRBV18 | NA | TGTGCCAGCTCACCGGGGGAGGCTGGAAACACCATATATTTT | CASSPGEAGNTIYF
TRBJ2-7 | NA | TRBV7-7 | NA | TGTGCTAGCAGCTTAGCTCGGGGAAGCTCCTACGAGCAGTACTTC | CASSLARGSSYEQYF
TRBJ1-1 | NA | TRBV20-1 | NA | TGCAGTGCTAGAGAGGCCATTGAAGCTTTCTTT | CSAREAIEAFF
TRBJ2-1 | NA | TRBV19 | TRBD2 | TGTGCCAGTAGTATAGTCCGCGGGAGAGGTGAGCAGTTCTTC | CASSIVRGRGEQFF
TRBJ1-2 | once | TRBV6-5 | NA | TGTGCCAGCAGTTACGGGGTCGGGCTTGACTATGGCTACACCTTC | CASSYGVGLDYGYTF
TRBJ1-5 | NA | TRBV7-8 | NA | TGTGCCAGCAGCCCCCGGAGAATCGGCAATCAGCCCCAGCATTTT | CASSPRRIGNQPQHF
TRBJ1-5 | NA | TRBV20-1 | NA | TGCAGTGCTAGTACCAGTCTCAATTGGAATCAGCCCCAGCATTTT | CSASTSLNWNQPQHF
TRBJ2-1 | NA | TRBV20-1 | NA | TGCAGTGCTAGTACTGGGGGCAATGAGCAGTTCTTC | CSASTGGNEQFF
TRBJ1-1 | NA | TRBV5-4 | NA | TGTGCCAGCAGCGGGCGCAGGGAAAGGTTCACTGAAGCTTTCTTT | CASSGRRERFTEAFF
TRBJ2-7 | NA | TRBV24-1 | TRBD1 | TGTGCCACCAGTGATTTCACAGGGGGTTCCTACGAGCAGTACTTC | CATSDFTGGSYEQYF
TRBJ1-4 | NA | TRBV19 | NA | TGTGCCAGTAGTAGCCAGAAGGAAAAACTGTTTTTT | CASSSQKEKLFF
TRBJ2-1 | NA | TRBV7-7 | NA | TGTGCTAGCAGCTTAGGGGGTGCTAACTCCTACAATGAGCAGTTCTTC | CASSLGGANSYNEQFF
TRBJ1-1 | NA | TRBV12-3/TRBV12-4 | NA | TGTGCCAGCAGTTTTGAGGGCTCCAGAGCTTTCTTT | CASSFEGSRAFF
TRBJ2-3 | NA | TRBV5-4 | TRBD2 | TGTGCCAGCAGCTCGGAAGCGGGATCTAGCACAGATACGCAGTATTTT | CASSSEAGSSTDTQYF
TRBJ1-1 | NA | TRBV30 | NA | TGTGCCTGGAGTGGGAGGGGCGCAGAGGGAGCTTTCTTT | CAWSGRGAEGAFF
TRBJ2-5 | NA | TRBV5-1 | TRBD2 | TGCGCCAGCAGCTCCCGACTAGCGGGATTAGAGACCCAGTACTTC | CASSSRLAGLETQYF
TRBJ2-1 | NA | TRBV11-2 | NA | TGTGCCAGCAGCATGGGCGCAGGAGGCTCCTACAATGAGCAGTTCTTC | CASSMGAGGSYNEQFF
TRBJ2-3 | NA | TRBV6-2/TRBV6-3 | TRBD1 | TGTGCCAGCAGTTACAGCAGGGGGGATACGCAGTATTTT | CASSYSRGDTQYF
TRBJ1-5 | NA | TRBV24-1 | TRBD1 | TGTGCCACCAGTGACGGTGGACAGGACAATCAGCCCCAGCATTTT | CATSDGGQDNQPQHF
TRBJ1-3 | NA | TRBV4-1 | NA | TGCGCCAGCAGGTGGACAGCCGGACCCGGTCCTGGAAACACCATATATTTT | CASRWTAGPGPGNTIYF
TRBJ1-1 | NA | TRBV28 | NA | TGTGCCAGCAGTCCCCCAGGGAACACTGAAGCTTTCTTT | CASSPPGNTEAFF
TRBJ2-1 | NA | TRBV7-9 | NA | TGTGCCAGCAGCTCGGACCCGTACAATGAGCAGTTCTTC | CASSSDPYNEQFF
TRBJ2-1 | once | TRBV12-3/TRBV12-4 | NA | TGTGCCAGCAGTTCGTGGATACAGAATGAGCAGTTCTTC | CASSSWIQNEQFF
TRBJ2-3 | NA | TRBV28 | TRBD2 | TGTGCCAGCAGTTTTTGGGAAGGTCGGGGACTAGCGGCTAGCACAGATACGCAGTATTTT | CASSFWEGRGLAASTDTQYF
TRBJ2-2 | NA | TRBV5-1 | NA | TGCGCCAGCAGCTTGACAGGGAAGGCGAACACCGGGGAGCTGTTTTTT | CASSLTGKANTGELFF
TRBJ1-4 | NA | TRBV5-1 | TRBD1 | TGCGCCAGCAGCTTCGGGACAGGGCATGAAAAACTGTTTTTT | CASSFGTGHEKLFF
TRBJ2-3 | NA | TRBV24-1 | TRBD1 | TGTGCCACCAGAGACAGGGGAAAGGGCACAGATACGCAGTATTTT | CATRDRGKGTDTQYF
TRBJ1-5 | few | TRBV27 | NA | TGTGCCAGCAGTTTAGCGGGAGGTCAGCCCCAGCATTTT | CASSLAGGQPQHF
TRBJ1-5 | NA | TRBV6-1 | NA | TGTGCCAGCAGTGAGTGGATGAGCAATCAGCCCCAGCATTTT | CASSEWMSNQPQHF
TRBJ2-5 | NA | TRBV23-1 | NA | TGCGCCAGCAGTCTTCCGGCCTCCGGGACGGCAGAAGAGACCCAGTACTTC | CASSLPASGTAEETQYF
TRBJ1-5 | NA | TRBV28 | NA | TGTGCCAGCAGTCGACCCGAGGGGCTCAATCAGCCCCAGCATTTT | CASSRPEGLNQPQHF